A selection of T cell receptor beta chains follows, all from one sample in a study of OX40 agonist ivuxolimab in advanced cancers. This table comes from immunoSEQ multiplex PCR, and its TCRdb copy is limited to in-frame clones, with some not included. This sample carries more than 80,000 clones, 80% to 90% of them seen once, and the ten largest clones take about 1.9%. This specimen consisted of CD4+ or CD8+ T cells sorted from blood, obtained in a trial of the OX40 agonist ivuxolimab. These receptors all come from an adult with an advanced solid tumor such as melanoma, head and neck, liver or kidney cancer. The CDR3 runs from the conserved cysteine through the conserved F or W. The D gene is left open where the match is weak. Only part of the rows carry a size: once, few, many, or a class if the clone is expanded.

TRBD1	.	TRBV6-5	TRBJ1-1	TGTGCCAGCAGTTACTGGGACAGGGCGAACACTGAAGCTTTCTTT	CASSYWDRANTEAFF
.	.	TRBV2	TRBJ2-5	TGTGCCAGCGCCGGGTACCTCCAAGAGACCCAGTACTTC	CASAGYLQETQYF
TRBD1	.	TRBV18	TRBJ1-2	TGTGCCAGCTCACCATCGACAGGGCCGAATGGCTACACCTTC	CASSPSTGPNGYTF
.	.	TRBV7-8	TRBJ1-4	TGTGCCAGCACGCCGCTGGGTAATGAAAAACTGTTTTTT	CASTPLGNEKLFF
TRBD1	.	TRBV6-1	TRBJ1-1	TGTGCCAGCAGTGACTGGACAGGGACGAGGGGTACTGAAGCTTTCTTT	CASSDWTGTRGTEAFF
TRBD2	.	TRBV14	TRBJ2-7	TGTGCCAGCAGCCCTCTCGCCGGGCAGCGGGGGACCTACGAGCAGTACTTC	CASSPLAGQRGTYEQYF
TRBD2	.	TRBV4-2	TRBJ2-7	TGTGCCAGCAGCCACCGAATCGCTAGCGGGAGTTACGAGCAGTACTTC	CASSHRIASGSYEQYF
TRBD1	.	TRBV7-9	TRBJ1-3	TGTGCCAGCAGGCCCGGGACAGGCCTCTCTGGAAACACCATATATTTT	CASRPGTGLSGNTIYF
TRBD1	.	TRBV28	TRBJ2-7	TGTGCCAGTACGGGACAGGATACCTACGAGCAGTACTTC	CASTGQDTYEQYF
.	many	TRBV2	TRBJ1-1	TGTGCCAGCAGCGTGGTTGAGAACACTGAAGCTTTCTTT	CASSVVENTEAFF
TRBD2	.	TRBV5-1	TRBJ2-2	TGCGCCAGCAGCTTGCTAGCGGGAAACACCGGGGAGCTGTTTTTT	CASSLLAGNTGELFF
.	.	TRBV27	TRBJ2-6	TGTGCCAGCAGATTCTCCTCTGGGGCCAACGTCCTGACTTTC	CASRFSSGANVLTF